The rows below give T cell receptor beta chains drawn from one sample of a study of blood T cells in healthy people across ages. TCRdb analysed the 5' RACE reads with MiXCR anew, one entry per CDR3 protein. The sample has about 1.4 million distinct CDR3 sequences; 55% to 75% are singletons. The sample taken for sequencing was blood. These receptors originate from a man between 18 and 29 years old in good health. The CDR3 runs from the conserved cysteine through the conserved F or W. A D gene is named only where the DNA matches it firmly. Size is omitted from some rows. Given values are once, few, many or a class for expanded clones.

j_call: TRBJ2-3; clone_size: -; d_call: -; v_call: TRBV15; cdr3_nt: TGTGCCACCAGCAGCCTAGCACCGGGCACAGATACGCAGTATTTT; cdr3_aa: CATSSLAPGTDTQYF
j_call: TRBJ2-7; clone_size: few; d_call: -; v_call: TRBV4-2; cdr3_nt: TGTGCCAGCAGCCCAACGGCATATTCCTACGAGCAGTACTTC; cdr3_aa: CASSPTAYSYEQYF
j_call: TRBJ2-7; clone_size: once; d_call: -; v_call: TRBV6-1; cdr3_nt: TGTGCCAGCAGTGCTCGCGACCACTACGAGCAGTACTTC; cdr3_aa: CASSARDHYEQYF
j_call: TRBJ2-7; clone_size: -; d_call: TRBD1; v_call: TRBV5-5; cdr3_nt: TGTGCCAGCAGTAAACCGGGACAGTTCTACGAGCAGTACTTC; cdr3_aa: CASSKPGQFYEQYF
j_call: TRBJ2-7; clone_size: -; d_call: -; v_call: TRBV7-8; cdr3_nt: TGTGCCAGCAGGGAATCCCTGAGCGAGCAGTACTTC; cdr3_aa: CASRESLSEQYF
j_call: TRBJ2-1; clone_size: -; d_call: TRBD2; v_call: TRBV29-1; cdr3_nt: TGCAGCGTGAAGGGACTAGTTTACTACAATGGGCAGTTCTTC; cdr3_aa: CSVKGLVYYNGQFF
j_call: TRBJ1-2; clone_size: -; d_call: TRBD1; v_call: TRBV14; cdr3_nt: TGTGCCAGCAGCCAACTGGGACAGGGGCTTGCGGAGGCGAGATACACCTTC; cdr3_aa: CASSQLGQGLAEARYTF
j_call: TRBJ2-7; clone_size: few; d_call: TRBD1; v_call: TRBV4-2; cdr3_nt: TGTGCCAGCAGCCTACAGGGGGCAAGCTCCTACGAGCAGTACTTC; cdr3_aa: CASSLQGASSYEQYF
j_call: TRBJ2-1; clone_size: few; d_call: -; v_call: TRBV12-3/TRBV12-4; cdr3_nt: TGTGCCAGCACCTTGAACCGTAATGAGCAGTTCTTC; cdr3_aa: CASTLNRNEQFF
j_call: TRBJ2-1; clone_size: -; d_call: -; v_call: TRBV28; cdr3_nt: TGTGCCAGCAGTTTTGCGGGGGCGGGAACCTACAATGAGCAGTTCTTC; cdr3_aa: CASSFAGAGTYNEQFF
j_call: TRBJ2-7; clone_size: -; d_call: -; v_call: TRBV4-1; cdr3_nt: TGCGCCAGCAGCCAAAACGAGATCCATGAGCAGTACTTC; cdr3_aa: CASSQNEIHEQYF
j_call: TRBJ2-1; clone_size: few; d_call: TRBD1; v_call: TRBV12-3/TRBV12-4; cdr3_nt: TGTGCCAGCAGTTTAGAGGGGACAGGGGGGGATGAGCAGTTCTTC; cdr3_aa: CASSLEGTGGDEQFF
j_call: TRBJ1-1; clone_size: -; d_call: -; v_call: TRBV4-1; cdr3_nt: TGCGCCAGCAGCCAAGTAGAAGGGGGTGGAGCTTTCTTT; cdr3_aa: CASSQVEGGGAFF